Listed below are T cell receptor beta chains from one sample, sequenced in a study of beta chain features in type 1 diabetes. Here immunoSEQ multiplex PCR was the method, and the copy in TCRdb shows in-frame clones only, minus some. The data show around 200,000 clones, roughly an eighth seen once. Sample: central memory CD4+ T cells from blood. Receptors were obtained from a woman under 30 in good health. Each CDR3 is given with its conserved first and last residue. Each record gives: clone size, J gene, V gene, D gene, CDR3 protein, CDR3 DNA. D genes are given only for firm matches. Clone size is given for some rows only: seen once, a few or many times, or a class if the clone is expanded.

abundance: .
j_gene: TRBJ1-5
v_gene: TRBV2
d_gene: .
CDR3aa: CASSEARAQGSNQPQHF
CDR3nt: TGTGCCAGCAGTGAAGCGCGAGCACAGGGTAGCAATCAGCCCCAGCATTTT

abundance: .
j_gene: TRBJ1-1
v_gene: TRBV7-9
d_gene: TRBD1
CDR3aa: CASSLMTGSTEAFF
CDR3nt: TGTGCCAGCAGCCTTATGACAGGGAGCACTGAAGCTTTCTTT

abundance: few
j_gene: TRBJ2-7
v_gene: TRBV5-4
d_gene: TRBD1
CDR3aa: CASSSGGTGAYEQYF
CDR3nt: TGTGCCAGCAGCTCAGGTGGGACAGGGGCCTACGAGCAGTACTTC

abundance: few
j_gene: TRBJ1-5
v_gene: TRBV18
d_gene: TRBD1
CDR3aa: CASSLTEGASQPQHF
CDR3nt: TGTGCCAGCTCACTGACCGAGGGGGCCTCTCAGCCCCAGCATTTT

abundance: few
j_gene: TRBJ2-1
v_gene: TRBV7-2
d_gene: TRBD1
CDR3aa: CASSLATGSREQFF
CDR3nt: TGTGCCAGCAGCTTGGCGACAGGGTCCCGTGAGCAGTTCTTC

abundance: few
j_gene: TRBJ1-1
v_gene: TRBV5-1
d_gene: .
CDR3aa: CASSLEGRDTEAFF
CDR3nt: TGCGCCAGCAGCTTGGAGGGCAGGGACACTGAAGCTTTCTTT

abundance: few
j_gene: TRBJ2-1
v_gene: TRBV9
d_gene: TRBD2
CDR3aa: CASSVGAGVGNEQFF
CDR3nt: TGTGCCAGCAGCGTAGGCGCGGGAGTAGGAAATGAGCAGTTCTTC

abundance: few
j_gene: TRBJ2-1
v_gene: TRBV7-3
d_gene: TRBD2
CDR3aa: CASSVGTSGEQFF
CDR3nt: TGTGCCAGCAGCGTAGGGACTAGCGGTGAGCAGTTCTTC

abundance: few
j_gene: TRBJ2-1
v_gene: TRBV5-4
d_gene: .
CDR3aa: CASSQNNEQFF
CDR3nt: TGTGCCAGCAGTCAGAACAATGAGCAGTTCTTC

abundance: few
j_gene: TRBJ2-7
v_gene: TRBV2
d_gene: .
CDR3aa: CASSGGQQPYEQYF
CDR3nt: TGTGCCAGCAGTGGGGGACAACAGCCCTACGAGCAGTACTTC

abundance: .
j_gene: TRBJ2-1
v_gene: TRBV9
d_gene: TRBD1
CDR3aa: CATATGSYNEQFF
CDR3nt: TGTGCCACTGCGACAGGGAGCTACAATGAGCAGTTCTTC

abundance: .
j_gene: TRBJ2-1
v_gene: TRBV6-4
d_gene: .
CDR3aa: CASRKVLVPVNEQFF
CDR3nt: TGTGCCAGCAGAAAGGTTCTAGTTCCCGTGAATGAGCAGTTCTTC

abundance: few
j_gene: TRBJ1-5
v_gene: TRBV28
d_gene: .
CDR3aa: CASSTPGHDGHQPQHF
CDR3nt: TGTGCCAGCAGCACCCCGGGACACGATGGACATCAGCCCCAGCATTTT

abundance: .
j_gene: TRBJ1-4
v_gene: TRBV29-1
d_gene: TRBD1
CDR3aa: CSAVDRGAPGGNEKLFF
CDR3nt: TGCAGCGCTGTAGACAGGGGTGCCCCTGGGGGCAATGAAAAACTGTTTTTT

abundance: .
j_gene: TRBJ2-3
v_gene: TRBV7-3
d_gene: TRBD1
CDR3aa: CASSVDRETDTQYF
CDR3nt: TGTGCCAGCAGCGTGGACAGGGAAACAGATACGCAGTATTTT

abundance: .
j_gene: TRBJ1-1
v_gene: TRBV29-1
d_gene: .
CDR3aa: CSVEGHKNTEAFF
CDR3nt: TGCAGCGTTGAAGGGCACAAGAACACTGAAGCTTTCTTT

abundance: few
j_gene: TRBJ2-7
v_gene: TRBV4-2
d_gene: .
CDR3aa: CASSRDTFYEQYF
CDR3nt: TGTGCCAGCAGCAGGGACACTTTCTACGAGCAGTACTTC

abundance: .
j_gene: TRBJ2-7
v_gene: TRBV4-3
d_gene: .
CDR3aa: CASSQTQGPYEQYF
CDR3nt: TGCGCCAGCAGCCAAACTCAGGGGCCTTACGAGCAGTACTTC

abundance: .
j_gene: TRBJ2-2
v_gene: TRBV5-1
d_gene: .
CDR3aa: CASSLDRANTGELFF
CDR3nt: TGCGCCAGCAGCTTGGACAGGGCGAACACCGGGGAGCTGTTTTTT

abundance: .
j_gene: TRBJ2-5
v_gene: TRBV4-3
d_gene: TRBD2
CDR3aa: CASSQDPHSGTIATQYF
CDR3nt: TGCGCCAGCAGCCAAGATCCTCATTCCGGGACTATTGCGACCCAGTACTTC

abundance: few
j_gene: TRBJ2-3
v_gene: TRBV9
d_gene: TRBD1
CDR3aa: CASSVVGQGTDTQYF
CDR3nt: TGTGCCAGCAGCGTAGTGGGACAGGGCACAGATACGCAGTATTTT

abundance: .
j_gene: TRBJ1-1
v_gene: TRBV29-1
d_gene: .
CDR3aa: CSAQRGGSEAFF
CDR3nt: TGCAGCGCTCAAAGGGGGGGTTCTGAAGCTTTCTTT

abundance: few
j_gene: TRBJ1-1
v_gene: TRBV30
d_gene: .
CDR3aa: CAWSVPSGKAFF
CDR3nt: TGTGCCTGGAGTGTACCCTCGGGTAAAGCTTTCTTT

abundance: few
j_gene: TRBJ1-4
v_gene: TRBV29-1
d_gene: .
CDR3aa: CSGSRGTNEKLFF
CDR3nt: TGCAGCGGCTCCAGGGGCACTAATGAAAAACTGTTTTTT

abundance: few
j_gene: TRBJ2-7
v_gene: TRBV30
d_gene: TRBD2
CDR3aa: CAWSVPSGSYEQYF
CDR3nt: TGTGCCTGGAGTGTCCCTAGCGGGAGCTACGAGCAGTACTTC

abundance: .
j_gene: TRBJ1-1
v_gene: TRBV29-1
d_gene: .
CDR3aa: CSVSYQVNTEAFF
CDR3nt: TGCAGCGTCTCCTATCAGGTGAACACTGAAGCTTTCTTT